The entry below gives a single T cell receptor (beta chain) sequence along with its context. The target antigen is unknown. In the PCR, 60 Vbeta and 13 Jbeta primers were used. In the original workflow: In a later analysis, 70 million to 80 million unique TCR beta chains included roughly 11 million shared by two or more donors. Clones were sequenced by immunoSEQ multiplex PCR, and TCRdb holds only the in-frame ones, with some missing. The V and J calls and the clone size are those of that table, but D and trimming were determined from the DNA. Found here are more than 200,000 clones, approximately 80% of them singletons; the top ten hold less than 20%. The CDR3 loop spans 16 amino acids. From germline, CDR1 is LGHNA and CDR2 YNFKEQ. The junction had 5 bases not matched to a gene; V was cut back by 0 bases and J by 4 bases. The sample originates from a study of cytomegalovirus exposure and HLA in healthy donors. Study findings and constraints: What a later analysis reportedly showed was that an Asian-associated ancestry cluster had fewer N-insertions than the approximately 670-donor mean.

The clonotype comes from a man between 40 and 49 years old in good health and CMV-seronegative. The gene calls are TRBV4-2 and TRBJ2-3; 9 positions match TRBD2. The source material was PBMCs. For the CDR3, the DNA is TGTGCCAGCAGCCAAGATTTAGCGGGGGTTCCAGATACGCAGTATTTT. It codes for CASSQDLAGVPDTQYF.